The 21 T cell receptor beta chains below come from one sample, sequenced in a study of PD-L1 blockade in urothelial cancer. Time point noted: pretreatment peripheral blood. Data came from immunoSEQ multiplex PCR; TCRdb stores just in-frame clones and leaves some out. The repertoire holds about 47,000 clones, roughly 80% seen once, with 1.5% to 2% in the top ten. The sample in question was PBMCs, obtained around atezolizumab (anti-PD-L1) treatment. All receptors derive from a man between 50 and 59 years old with urothelial cancer.

The rearrangement uses TRBV5-4 and TRBJ2-2, with D possibly being TRBD1 (5 bases). The CDR3 length is 14 residues. CDR1 is SGHNT, CDR2 YYREEE, per germline (reference sequence). Trimming stripped 0 bases from V and 6 bases from J, with 9 bases between. The CDR3 nucleotides are TGTGCCAGCAGCTTGGGACAGACTCCCGGGGAGCTGTTTTTT. This codes for CASSLGQTPGELFF.

CDR3 coding DNA: TGTGCCAGCAGTGCGCTACAGGGAAGTACTGAAGCTTTCTTT. Translating it yields CASSALQGSTEAFF. V is TRBV6-4 and J is TRBJ1-1; perhaps TRBD1 as D (6 bases). Germline loops: CDR1 MRHNA, CDR2 SNTAGT. Trimming pared 4 bases from V and 5 bases from J, leaving 14 bases between. There are 14 residues in the CDR3.

The chain has TRBV5-5 and TRBJ2-5; tentatively, D is TRBD2 (5 bases). V lost 0 bases and J lost 5, with 17 bases in between. The germline V gene encodes CDR1 SGHKS and CDR2 YYEKEE (reference sequence). The CDR3 runs 16 residues. CDR3: CASSLGGLGPLETQYF. In DNA form, the CDR3 reads TGTGCCAGCAGCTTGGGAGGACTGGGCCCTCTGGAGACCCAGTACTTC. The full variable domain, completed using reference TRBV5-5 and TRBJ2-5, is DAGVTQSPTHLIKTRGQQVTLRCSPISGHKSVSWYQQVLGQGPQFIFQYYEKEERGRGNFPDRFSARQFPNYSSELNVNALLLGDSALYLCASSLGGLGPLETQYFGPGTRLLVL.

V gene TRBV18 combines with J gene TRBJ2-2; 7 nucleotides agree with TRBD1. This CDR3 contains 15 residues. V dropped 3 bases and J dropped 6; count of bases not matched to a gene: 7. Germline V lookup: CDR1 KGHSH, CDR2 LQKENI. The chain's CDR3 is CASSPERQGAGELFF. CDR3 sequence (DNA): TGTGCCAGCTCACCCGAAAGACAGGGTGCCGGGGAGCTGTTTTTT.

The genes are TRBV5-1 and TRBJ2-2; D possibly corresponds to TRBD2 (7 bases). V was pared by 1 base and J by 0 bases, with 13 bases between. Germline V lookup: CDR1 SGHRS, CDR2 YFSETQ. This CDR3 comprises 17 residues. CDR3 in amino acids: CASSLLGGATNTGELFF. DNA of the CDR3: TGCGCCAGCAGCTTGCTGGGGGGGGCTACGAACACCGGGGAGCTGTTTTTT.

The rearrangement links TRBV2 to TRBJ2-5; possible D gene TRBD2, 7 bases. This CDR3 contains 14 residues. V was shortened by 4 bases and J by 7 bases, with 16 bases between the two germline ends. Germline lookup yields CDR1 SNHLY and CDR2 FYNNEI. The CDR3 reads CASSGGGPGLTQYF. For the CDR3, the DNA is TGTGCCAGCAGTGGCGGGGGCCCCGGTTTGACCCAGTACTTC.

The chain links TRBV7-9 to TRBJ2-3, with 10 bases identical to TRBD2. The length of the CDR3 is 15 residues. Germline trimming cut 5 bases from V and 4 bases from J; bases unmatched to any gene: 6. CDR1 and CDR2 (germline): SEHNR, FQNEAQ (reference sequence). The CDR3 here is CASSRSGTSADTQYF. The CDR3 coding sequence is TGTGCCAGCAGCCGGTCCGGGACTAGCGCAGATACGCAGTATTTT.

This chain uses TRBV2 with TRBJ2-1, with 7 bases lining up with TRBD1. V lost 7 bases to trimming and J lost 1 base; unmatched junction nucleotides: 7. This CDR3 contains 15 residues. Per germline, CDR1 SNHLY and CDR2 FYNNEI. CDR3 nucleotides: TGTGCCAGCACCAAAGACAGGGCTTCCTACAATGAGCAGTTCTTC. As protein: CASTKDRASYNEQFF. Drawing the rest from reference TRBV2 and TRBJ2-1, the complete variable domain is EPEVTQTPSHQVTQMGQEVILRCVPISNHLYFYWYRQILGQKVEFLVSFYNNEISEKSEIFDDQFSVERPDGSNFTLKIRSTKLEDSAMYFCASTKDRASYNEQFFGPGTRLTVL.

The V and J genes are TRBV28 and TRBJ2-7, with TRBD1 matching over 7 bases. Losses at the gene ends were 6 bases for V and 5 bases for J; bases not matched to a gene: 4. The CDR3 sequence is 12 residues long. Germline V gives CDR1 MDHEN, CDR2 SYDVKM. The DNA of the CDR3 is TGTGCCAGCAGGTCGACAGGGCACGAGCAGTACTTC. Amino acids: CASRSTGHEQYF.

This chain joins TRBV5-1 and TRBJ2-7; 7 bases are shared with TRBD2. CDR3 length equals 15 residues. CDR1 and CDR2 (germline): SGHRS, YFSETQ. With V trimmed by 4 bases and J by 2 bases, 9 bases remained unmatched. The CDR3 protein is CASSPTLAVPYEQYF. DNA for the CDR3: TGCGCCAGCAGCCCCACCCTAGCGGTTCCCTACGAGCAGTACTTC.

The rearrangement joins TRBV18 to TRBJ1-4; TRBD1 matches at 11 bases. Germline V gene data show CDR1 as KGHSH and CDR2 as LQKENI. The junction had 1 base not matched to a gene; V was cut back by 4 bases and J by 6 bases. The CDR3 has 14 amino acids. The CDR3 sequence is CASSRTGGDEKLFF. The CDR3 DNA is TGTGCCAGCTCACGGACAGGGGGCGATGAAAAACTGTTTTTT. Together with reference TRBV18 and TRBJ1-4, the CDR3 gives the full variable domain: NAGVMQNPRHLVRRRGQEARLRCSPMKGHSHVYWYRQLPEEGLKFMVYLQKENIIDESGMPKERFSAEFPKEGPSILRIQQVVRGDSAAYFCASSRTGGDEKLFFGSGTQLSVL.

This rearrangement joins TRBV10-3 to TRBJ2-7; 7 bases align to TRBD1. Germline V gene data show CDR1 as ENHRY and CDR2 as SYGVKD. V was clipped by 6 bases and J by 6 bases; unmatched bases: 8. The CDR3 sequence is 13 residues long. DNA for the CDR3: TGTGCCATCAGAGGGGGCTTAACGAGCGAGCAGTACGTC. This encodes CAIRGGLTSEQYV.

The chain carries TRBV15 and TRBJ2-5; 10 bases map to TRBD1. Losses at the gene ends were 3 bases for V and 5 bases for J; bases not matched to a gene: 9. CDR1 LNHNV and CDR2 YYDKDF come from the germline V gene (reference sequence). The CDR3 length is 16 residues. DNA of the CDR3: TGTGCCACCAGCAGTGCCGGACAGGGGGGATTCGAGACCCAGTACTTC. Translating it yields CATSSAGQGGFETQYF.

This clone is classed as medium-sized (0.01 to 0.1%). This chain links TRBV7-2 with TRBJ1-1; TRBD1 matches at 11 bases. Germline V gene lookup returns CDR1 SGHTA and CDR2 FQGNSA. The CDR3 loop spans 16 amino acids. The V segment lost 4 bases and the J segment 4 bases; nucleotides outside the gene matches: 8. The CDR3 loop is CASSYGQGAWGTEAFF. The CDR3, as DNA: TGTGCCAGCAGCTATGGACAGGGGGCGTGGGGCACTGAAGCTTTCTTT.

The rearrangement uses TRBV4-1 and TRBJ1-2, with 10 positions matching TRBD1. Trimming at V came to 0 bases and at J to 5 bases, leaving 6 bases not matched to a gene. The CDR3 is 16 residues long. Germline V gene sequence: CDR1 MGHRA, CDR2 YSYEKL. CDR3 DNA: TGCGCCAGCAGCCAAGAGGTTCGGGACAGGGGATATGGCTACACCTTC. This encodes CASSQEVRDRGYGYTF.

The rearrangement joins TRBV21-1 to TRBJ2-5; the table assigns TRBD2, which was not confirmed against the DNA. TRBV21-1 is annotated as a pseudogene. The CDR3 contains 18 residues. CDR3 sequence (DNA): TGTGCCAGCAGCCGGGGGGGGGTGACTAGCGGATACCAAGAGACCCAGTACTTC. Translation: CASSRGGVTSGYQETQYF.

The chain carries TRBV27 and TRBJ2-3; 8 bases are shared with TRBD2. CDR3 length equals 13 residues. V lost 2 bases and J lost 8; bases outside the gene matches: 3. Germline values: CDR1 MNHEY, CDR2 SMNVEV (reference sequence). CDR3 nucleotide sequence: TGTGCCAGCAGTTTAGGGACTAGAGCTACGCAGTATTTT. Translated, it gives CASSLGTRATQYF.

The gene calls are TRBV2 and TRBJ1-2; 7 bases map to TRBD1. There are 16 residues in the CDR3. Germline values: CDR1 SNHLY, CDR2 FYNNEI. V gave up 7 bases and J gave up 4 bases; unmatched junction bases: 15. CDR3 bases: TGTGCCAGCACGCACGCAGACAGGGCTAGAGTCTATGGCTACACCTTC. It yields the protein CASTHADRARVYGYTF.

The chain uses TRBV7-6 and TRBJ2-1; 10 nucleotides agree with TRBD2. Trimming at V came to 1 base and at J to 4 bases, leaving 7 bases not matched to a gene. The CDR3 spans 17 residues. Germline loops: CDR1 SGHVS, CDR2 FNYEAQ. Here the CDR3 DNA reads TGTGCCAGCAGCTTAGAGGGTAGCGGGAGGCCTTACAATGAGCAGTTCTTC. Its translation is CASSLEGSGRPYNEQFF. The full variable domain, rest sourced from reference TRBV7-6 and TRBJ2-1, is GAGVSQSPRYKVTKRGQDVALRCDPISGHVSLYWYRQALGQGPEFLTYFNYEAQQDKSGLPNDRFSAERPEGSISTLTIQRTEQRDSAMYRCASSLEGSGRPYNEQFFGPGTRLTVL.

The chain is built from TRBV20-1 and TRBJ1-1; 8 bases align to TRBD1. This CDR3 is 11 amino acids long. V gave up 6 bases and J gave up 6 bases; unmatched junction bases: 3. Germline CDR1 reads DFQATT; CDR2 reads SNEGSKA (reference sequence). CDR3 loop: CSADRASEAFF. DNA of the CDR3: TGCAGTGCGGACAGGGCCTCTGAAGCTTTCTTT.

The gene calls are TRBV7-9 and TRBJ2-5, with 8 bases that match TRBD2. The V gene's germline CDR1 is SEHNR and CDR2 FQNEAQ (reference sequence). This CDR3 spans 15 amino acids. V lost 1 base to trimming and J lost 2 bases; unmatched junction nucleotides: 3. Here the CDR3 reads CASSLGASGQETQYF. DNA of the CDR3: TGTGCCAGCAGCTTAGGTGCTAGCGGGCAAGAGACCCAGTACTTC.